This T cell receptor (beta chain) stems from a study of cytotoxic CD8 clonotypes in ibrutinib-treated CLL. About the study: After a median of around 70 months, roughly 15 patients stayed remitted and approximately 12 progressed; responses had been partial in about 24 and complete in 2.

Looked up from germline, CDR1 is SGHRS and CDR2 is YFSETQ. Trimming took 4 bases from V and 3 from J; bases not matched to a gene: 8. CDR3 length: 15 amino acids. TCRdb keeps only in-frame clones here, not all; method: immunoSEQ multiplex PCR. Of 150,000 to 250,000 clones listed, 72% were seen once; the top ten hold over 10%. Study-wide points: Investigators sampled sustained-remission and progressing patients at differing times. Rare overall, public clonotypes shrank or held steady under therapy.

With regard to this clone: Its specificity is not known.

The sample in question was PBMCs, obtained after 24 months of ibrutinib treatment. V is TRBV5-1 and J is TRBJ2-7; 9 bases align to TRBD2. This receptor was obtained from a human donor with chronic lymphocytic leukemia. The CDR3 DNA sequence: TGCGCCAGCAGCGCTAGCGGGAACCTTGACTACGAGCAGTACTTC. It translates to CASSASGNLDYEQYF.